The text below deals with one T cell receptor beta chain. This CDR3 has 15 amino acids. Germline V gene lookup returns CDR1 MNHEY and CDR2 SMNVEV (reference sequence). Unmatched junction bases numbered 4, after V lost 2 bases and J lost 4 bases. The sample is drawn from a study of technical replicates of blood from a handful of donors. TCRdb's table, derived via immunoSEQ multiplex PCR, lists solely in-frame clones and lacks some. The table has roughly 79,000 clones, roughly 95% seen once. This clonotype was obtained from a human donor in good health. The rearrangement uses TRBV27 and TRBJ2-4, with TRBD2 matching 8 bases. The sample consisted of T cells isolated from PBMCs. CDR3 in amino acids: CASSLVAGGKNIQYF. The CDR3 DNA sequence: TGTGCCAGCAGTTTAGTCGCGGGGGGAAAAAACATTCAGTACTTC.